The rows below give T cell receptor beta chains drawn from one sample of a study of beta chain features in type 1 diabetes. Only in-frame clones appear in the TCRdb table, and some are missing; sequencing was by immunoSEQ multiplex PCR. The repertoire holds around 250,000 clones, with around 14% as singletons. The sample consisted of naive CD4+ T cells from blood. The source is a man aged 25 to 40 with type 1 diabetes. Both conserved end residues are trimmed from each CDR3. Each record gives: J gene, V gene, D gene, CDR3 protein. The D gene is left open where the match is weak.

j_gene: TRBJ2-5
v_gene: TRBV9
d_gene: -
CDR3aa: ASSVEAGTGETQY

j_gene: TRBJ1-3
v_gene: TRBV30
d_gene: -
CDR3aa: AWSPRVGNTIY

j_gene: TRBJ2-7
v_gene: TRBV6-1
d_gene: TRBD1
CDR3aa: ASSSDRVTYEQY

j_gene: TRBJ2-1
v_gene: TRBV2
d_gene: TRBD2
CDR3aa: ASSLILAGVDL

j_gene: TRBJ2-3
v_gene: TRBV2
d_gene: -
CDR3aa: ASSAAGTGYTDTQY

j_gene: TRBJ1-1
v_gene: TRBV6-1
d_gene: -
CDR3aa: ASSAARGTEAF

j_gene: TRBJ2-3
v_gene: TRBV18
d_gene: TRBD2
CDR3aa: ASSPGTSGISDTQY

j_gene: TRBJ2-5
v_gene: TRBV15
d_gene: TRBD1
CDR3aa: ATSRWGQGGQETQY

j_gene: TRBJ2-1
v_gene: TRBV7-9
d_gene: -
CDR3aa: ASSANLGLARSNEQF

j_gene: TRBJ1-2
v_gene: TRBV7-2
d_gene: -
CDR3aa: ASSHDSLYGYT

j_gene: TRBJ2-3
v_gene: TRBV1
d_gene: -
CDR3aa: TSSLLCGGARTDTQY

j_gene: TRBJ1-2
v_gene: TRBV29-1
d_gene: -
CDR3aa: SVEEEEGIGYT

j_gene: TRBJ1-2
v_gene: TRBV15
d_gene: -
CDR3aa: ATSGDTSLYGYT

j_gene: TRBJ2-7
v_gene: TRBV19
d_gene: TRBD2
CDR3aa: ASSTPSSGGPGEQY

j_gene: TRBJ2-6
v_gene: TRBV29-1
d_gene: -
CDR3aa: SARESGANVLT

j_gene: TRBJ2-7
v_gene: TRBV9
d_gene: TRBD2
CDR3aa: ASSARTSGSYEQY

j_gene: TRBJ2-1
v_gene: TRBV2
d_gene: TRBD2
CDR3aa: ASRETSGGADEQF

j_gene: TRBJ2-7
v_gene: TRBV4-1
d_gene: -
CDR3aa: ASSQDRGYEQY

j_gene: TRBJ2-5
v_gene: TRBV7-9
d_gene: TRBD1
CDR3aa: ASSPQGRLRQETQY

j_gene: TRBJ1-2
v_gene: TRBV18
d_gene: -
CDR3aa: ASSPNRDGYT

j_gene: TRBJ2-6
v_gene: TRBV5-4
d_gene: -
CDR3aa: ASSPRGGPGANVLT

j_gene: TRBJ1-1
v_gene: TRBV18
d_gene: TRBD1
CDR3aa: ASSPGQGNTEAF

j_gene: TRBJ2-1
v_gene: TRBV18
d_gene: TRBD1
CDR3aa: ASSKGADEQF

j_gene: TRBJ2-7
v_gene: TRBV7-9
d_gene: -
CDR3aa: ASSSRYEQY

j_gene: TRBJ2-7
v_gene: TRBV19
d_gene: TRBD2
CDR3aa: ASSTMGGTYEQY

j_gene: TRBJ2-5
v_gene: TRBV28
d_gene: -
CDR3aa: ASRPFGSSGETQY

j_gene: TRBJ2-5
v_gene: TRBV4-1
d_gene: TRBD1
CDR3aa: ASRRRQGKETQY

j_gene: TRBJ1-2
v_gene: TRBV6-5
d_gene: TRBD1
CDR3aa: ASSPATGLAYGYT

j_gene: TRBJ2-3
v_gene: TRBV7-8
d_gene: -
CDR3aa: ASSLVEADTQY

j_gene: TRBJ1-2
v_gene: TRBV5-4
d_gene: -
CDR3aa: ASSPGGQSYGYT

j_gene: TRBJ2-1
v_gene: TRBV30
d_gene: TRBD2
CDR3aa: ACTGTSGRDEQF

j_gene: TRBJ2-7
v_gene: TRBV2
d_gene: -
CDR3aa: ASRRTPRGGPLEQY

j_gene: TRBJ2-1
v_gene: TRBV10-3
d_gene: -
CDR3aa: ASGRSGHLSYNEQF

j_gene: TRBJ2-7
v_gene: TRBV21-1
d_gene: -
CDR3aa: ASSKDRFSYEQY

j_gene: TRBJ2-7
v_gene: TRBV19
d_gene: -
CDR3aa: ATRGQLTYEQY

j_gene: TRBJ2-7
v_gene: TRBV30
d_gene: TRBD2
CDR3aa: AGSGTYEQY

j_gene: TRBJ2-1
v_gene: TRBV11-2
d_gene: TRBD1
CDR3aa: ASSLVGTGSGNEQF

j_gene: TRBJ2-2
v_gene: TRBV29-1
d_gene: TRBD1
CDR3aa: SARGTGDTGELF

j_gene: TRBJ2-2
v_gene: TRBV9
d_gene: -
CDR3aa: ASSPPGSTGELF

j_gene: TRBJ2-1
v_gene: TRBV7-9
d_gene: TRBD2
CDR3aa: ASGVLAGGYNEQF

j_gene: TRBJ2-1
v_gene: TRBV18
d_gene: -
CDR3aa: ASSPPGPGSYNEQF

j_gene: TRBJ2-2
v_gene: TRBV6-5
d_gene: -
CDR3aa: ASRQIITGELF

j_gene: TRBJ2-5
v_gene: TRBV7-2
d_gene: -
CDR3aa: ASSLGDWGQETQY

j_gene: TRBJ2-7
v_gene: TRBV5-6
d_gene: TRBD1
CDR3aa: ASSHGQGPSYEQY

j_gene: TRBJ2-7
v_gene: TRBV30
d_gene: TRBD1
CDR3aa: AWNGGQGGQGNEQY

j_gene: TRBJ2-2
v_gene: TRBV11-2
d_gene: -
CDR3aa: ASRTGYTGELF

j_gene: TRBJ2-5
v_gene: TRBV25-1
d_gene: -
CDR3aa: ASSYWGGIRETQY

j_gene: TRBJ2-1
v_gene: TRBV5-1
d_gene: -
CDR3aa: ASSIDTYNEQF

j_gene: TRBJ1-2
v_gene: TRBV5-1
d_gene: TRBD1
CDR3aa: ASSLVGTGRAYGYT

j_gene: TRBJ2-2
v_gene: TRBV18
d_gene: -
CDR3aa: ASSPDIVATGELF

j_gene: TRBJ2-5
v_gene: TRBV6-1
d_gene: TRBD2
CDR3aa: ASSEMASGQETQY

j_gene: TRBJ1-5
v_gene: TRBV6-1
d_gene: -
CDR3aa: ASSVEDPVGNQPQH

j_gene: TRBJ2-7
v_gene: TRBV6-6
d_gene: TRBD1
CDR3aa: ASSWQGDSYEQY

j_gene: TRBJ2-1
v_gene: TRBV19
d_gene: TRBD2
CDR3aa: ASSIDGTRSSYNEQF

j_gene: TRBJ2-1
v_gene: TRBV18
d_gene: -
CDR3aa: ASSPLVAGLFDNEQF

j_gene: TRBJ2-3
v_gene: TRBV7-6
d_gene: -
CDR3aa: ASSLVTGSDTQY

j_gene: TRBJ2-5
v_gene: TRBV11-3
d_gene: -
CDR3aa: ASSLDQLETQY

j_gene: TRBJ2-1
v_gene: TRBV5-1
d_gene: TRBD1
CDR3aa: ASSLSGQVNEQF

j_gene: TRBJ1-4
v_gene: TRBV29-1
d_gene: -
CDR3aa: SVADGTTNEKLF